The 7 T cell receptor beta chains below come from one sample, sequenced in a study of T-cell reconstitution after alpha-beta-depleted transplantation in children. As it was prepared, the TCRbeta library received unique molecular identifiers. TCRdb independently ran MiXCR on the PCR reads; one entry per CDR3 protein. The sample has about 610,000 distinct CDR3 sequences, about 11% seen once; the top ten hold around 4%. Sequenced material: PBMCs from the stem cell graft donor, taken from the stem cell graft. Receptor source: a human donor who donated a stem cell graft to a child with acute myeloid leukemia.

This clonotype came up a few times. V is TRBV29-1 and J is TRBJ2-5; 9 bases match TRBD2. The CDR3 contains 14 residues. The V gene end was trimmed by 6 bases and the J gene end by 6 bases; junction bases not matched to a gene: 11. CDR1 and CDR2 (germline): SQVTM, ANQGSEA. The CDR3 protein is CSVRTSDLKKTQYF. The CDR3 DNA reads as TGCAGCGTGCGGACTAGCGATTTGAAAAAGACCCAGTACTTC.

V and J are TRBV20-1 and TRBJ2-1, with 9 nucleotides matching TRBD1. V lost 3 bases and J lost 6; bases outside the gene matches: 9. This CDR3 has 15 amino acids. Germline loops: CDR1 DFQATT, CDR2 SNEGSKA (reference sequence). The CDR3: CSARSPGQGFNEQFF. CDR3 DNA: TGCAGTGCTAGGTCCCCGGGACAGGGATTCAATGAGCAGTTCTTC.

This clonotype was detected a few times. V usage is TRBV29-1 and J usage is TRBJ2-7; maybe TRBD2 (6 bases). Germline CDR1 and CDR2: SQVTM and ANQGSEA. The CDR3 totals 12 residues. The V end was cut by 4 bases, the J end by 6 bases, with 13 bases between. The CDR3 DNA sequence: TGCAGCGTTGGACTAGAACGGCGCGAGCAGTACTTC. It codes for CSVGLERREQYF.

J is TRBJ2-2 and V is TRBV28; D is possibly TRBD1 (5 bases). V lost 3 bases and J 3 bases, leaving 11 bases between the germline ends. CDR3 size: 15 residues. Germline loops: CDR1 MDHEN, CDR2 SYDVKM. The DNA for the CDR3 is TGTGCCAGCAGTTTGGTCTTCAGGGACACCGGGGAGCTGTTTTTT. This sequence encodes CASSLVFRDTGELFF. The full variable domain, completed using reference TRBV28 and TRBJ2-2, is DVKVTQSSRYLVKRTGEKVFLECVQDMDHENMFWYRQDPGLGLRLIYFSYDVKMKEKGDIPEGYSVSREKKERFSLILESASTNQTSMYLCASSLVFRDTGELFFGEGSRLTVL.

The V and J genes are TRBV19 and TRBJ2-7, with D tentatively TRBD2 (7 bases). Per the germline V gene, CDR1 is LNHDA and CDR2 is SQIVND (reference sequence). V shed 6 bases and J shed 5 bases, with 32 bases lying between them. The CDR3 spans 19 residues. The CDR3 DNA reads TGTGCCAGTAGCCGAGAGGGGGGGAACGTTGGAGACTGGGGGAACGAGCAGTACTTC. This encodes CASSREGGNVGDWGNEQYF.

The sample holds many counts of this clonotype. This sequence joins TRBV7-2 and TRBJ2-1; D is unclear. V lost 5 bases and J lost 9, with 17 bases in between. The germline V gene has CDR1 SGHTA and CDR2 FQGNSA. The length of the CDR3 is 14 residues. DNA for the CDR3: TGTGCCAGCAGCAGAGCGCAGTTAGTGACTGAGCAGTTCTTC. It codes for CASSRAQLVTEQFF.

The chain uses TRBV7-6 and TRBJ2-3; TRBD2 is a possible D gene (7 bases). The CDR3 length is 17 residues. Germline V gene sequence: CDR1 SGHVS, CDR2 FNYEAQ. Trimming cost V 4 bases and J 2 bases, with 19 bases left between them. The CDR3 sequence is CASSSFRRGGHTDTQYF. The CDR3 coding sequence is TGTGCCAGCAGCTCCTTCAGGAGGGGGGGACACACAGATACGCAGTATTTT. Based on the CDR3 plus reference TRBV7-6 and TRBJ2-3, the full variable domain is GAGVSQSPRYKVTKRGQDVALRCDPISGHVSLYWYRQALGQGPEFLTYFNYEAQQDKSGLPNDRFSAERPEGSISTLTIQRTEQRDSAMYRCASSSFRRGGHTDTQYFGPGTRLTVL.